Listed here are 18 T cell receptor beta chains from one sample, sequenced in a study of PD-1 blockade in mismatch repair-deficient tumors. The table came from immunoSEQ multiplex PCR; TCRdb's copy has only in-frame clones and leaves some out. This table holds 90,000 to 120,000 clones, 65% to 85% found once. The sample in question was peripheral blood, obtained roughly eight months after starting pembrolizumab. These TCRs come from an adult with mismatch repair-deficient cancer.

The gene calls are TRBV7-2 and TRBJ2-4, with 7 bases lining up with TRBD2. The CDR3 extends over 15 amino acids. From germline, CDR1 is SGHTA and CDR2 FQGNSA. V lost 5 bases and J lost 3; bases outside the gene matches: 7. The CDR3 protein is CASSLFREDKNIQYF. For the CDR3, the DNA is TGTGCCAGCAGCCTTTTCCGGGAGGACAAAAACATTCAGTACTTC.

This clone appeared a few times. J is TRBJ2-1 and V is TRBV5-6; 7 bases agree with TRBD2. Losses at the gene ends were 4 bases for V and 4 bases for J; bases not matched to a gene: 8. The CDR3 contains 15 residues. Germline CDR1 is SGHDT and CDR2 is YYEEEE. The CDR3 DNA follows: TGTGCCAGCAGCCCCGGGGGGAATGGGTACAATGAGCAGTTCTTC. This sequence encodes CASSPGGNGYNEQFF.

This rearrangement joins TRBV19 to TRBJ1-1; maybe TRBD1 (6 bases). Trimming pared 3 bases from V and 0 bases from J, leaving 8 bases between. This CDR3 has 14 amino acids. CDR1 LNHDA and CDR2 SQIVND come from the germline V gene (reference sequence). CDR3 residues: CASSMGALNTEAFF. As DNA, the CDR3 is TGTGCCAGTAGTATGGGGGCACTGAACACTGAAGCTTTCTTT.

The chain recombines TRBV13 with TRBJ2-1; 10 nucleotides line up with TRBD2. Germline V gives CDR1 PRHDT, CDR2 FYEKMQ (reference sequence). This CDR3 is built from 16 residues. Germline trimming cut 6 bases from V and 4 bases from J; bases unmatched to any gene: 9. CDR3 nucleotide sequence: TGTGCCAGCAGTCGTAAGACTAGCGGGCAATACAATGAGCAGTTCTTC. It is translated as CASSRKTSGQYNEQFF.

The rearrangement links TRBV19 to TRBJ2-1; 7 bases map to TRBD1. Germline V lookup: CDR1 LNHDA, CDR2 SQIVND (reference sequence). The ends lost 4 bases at V and 0 bases at J; junction bases unmatched: 3. The CDR3 runs 15 residues. The CDR3 is CASSTPGGSYNEQFF. The DNA of the CDR3 is TGTGCCAGTAGTACCCCAGGGGGCTCCTACAATGAGCAGTTCTTC.

This clone was picked up a small number of times. The chain joins TRBV2 to TRBJ2-5; the D is unclear. Germline assignment: CDR1 SNHLY and CDR2 FYNNEI. V lost 7 bases and J lost 7, with 16 bases in between. The CDR3 is 13 amino acids. Here the CDR3 DNA reads TGTGCCAGCACGCTCGAGGCCGAAGGGACCCAGTACTTC. It is translated as CASTLEAEGTQYF.

V gene TRBV30 combines with J gene TRBJ1-1, with D perhaps matching TRBD1 (5 bases). CDR1 and CDR2 from the germline V gene are GTSNPN and SVGIG (reference sequence). Trimming took 0 bases from V and 1 from J, leaving 6 bases between them. CDR3 length: 13 amino acids. The CDR3 sequence: CAWSVQENTEAFF. DNA for the CDR3: TGTGCCTGGAGTGTACAGGAGAACACTGAAGCTTTCTTT.

J is TRBJ1-1 and V is TRBV7-2, with D maybe TRBD1 (5 bases). Trimming took off 5 bases at V and 3 bases at J, with 19 bases between the two ends. This CDR3 comprises 16 residues. CDR1 SGHTA and CDR2 FQGNSA come from the germline V gene. The CDR3 DNA is TGTGCCAGCAGCCTCGTTTTCAGGGTGGGTGACACTGAAGCTTTCTTT. It is translated as CASSLVFRVGDTEAFF.

The CDR3 here is CASSLTSGSRGEQFF. The CDR3 coding sequence is TGTGCCAGCAGCTTGACTAGCGGTTCAAGAGGTGAGCAGTTCTTC. The J gene is TRBJ2-1, the V gene TRBV7-9, with 9 positions matching TRBD2. The CDR3 length is 15 residues. Germline V gene sequence: CDR1 SEHNR, CDR2 FQNEAQ (reference sequence). The trim removed 3 bases at V and 9 bases at J, leaving 9 bases unmatched.

This clone was seen a single time. The chain couples TRBV27 to TRBJ1-1; possible D gene TRBD1, 6 bases. Trimming shortened V by 6 bases and J by 6 bases, and 17 bases separated the two germline ends. CDR3 length equals 14 residues. CDR1 and CDR2 (germline): MNHEY, SMNVEV (reference sequence). CDR3 in amino acids: CASRLQGFRAEAFF. In DNA, the CDR3 is TGTGCCAGCAGACTGCAGGGGTTTAGGGCTGAAGCTTTCTTT.

J is TRBJ1-4 and V is TRBV28; 7 bases line up with TRBD1. Germline-derived CDR1 and CDR2 are MDHEN and SYDVKM. With 6 bases clipped from V and 1 base from J, the junction kept 5 bases outside the gene matches. CDR3 length: 15 amino acids. The CDR3 DNA sequence: TGTGCCAGCAGAGGGAGACAGGGAACTAATGAAAAACTGTTTTTT. Translated: CASRGRQGTNEKLFF.

The rearrangement uses TRBV5-1 and TRBJ2-5; D unresolved. Trimming removed 0 bases from V and 5 bases from J, with 11 bases in between. Germline values: CDR1 SGHRS, CDR2 YFSETQ. This CDR3 has 14 amino acids. The CDR3 region is CASSLDFLGETQYF. The CDR3 DNA sequence: TGCGCCAGCAGCTTGGATTTTTTGGGGGAGACCCAGTACTTC.

In DNA form, the CDR3 reads TGTGCCAGCAGTTTAAACGGGATCGGGGGAGAGCAGTACTTC. Translated: CASSLNGIGGEQYF. This chain uses TRBV28 with TRBJ2-7, with a weak D call TRBD2 (6 bases). The CDR3 runs to 14 residues. Trimming left V 2 bases short and J 7 bases short, with 15 bases between. Germline V gene lookup returns CDR1 MDHEN and CDR2 SYDVKM.

The chain is built from TRBV15 and TRBJ2-5, with D perhaps TRBD1 or TRBD2 (5 bases each). This CDR3 contains 14 residues. Germline values: CDR1 LNHNV, CDR2 YYDKDF (reference sequence). The V gene lost 0 bases and the J gene lost 4 bases, with 9 bases spanning the gap. CDR3 DNA sequence: TGTGCCACCAGCAGAGATATTGGGGGAGAGACCCAGTACTTC. Its translation is CATSRDIGGETQYF.

The chain carries TRBV5-1 and TRBJ1-1; 9 bases fit TRBD1. CDR1 is SGHRS, CDR2 YFSETQ, per germline. The V segment lost 3 bases and the J segment 6 bases; nucleotides outside the gene matches: 12. CDR3 length equals 16 residues. The CDR3 loop is CASSSWGGQGGAEAFF. DNA for the CDR3: TGCGCCAGCAGCTCCTGGGGGGGACAGGGAGGGGCTGAAGCTTTCTTT. Based on the CDR3 plus reference TRBV5-1 and TRBJ1-1, the full variable domain is KAGVTQTPRYLIKTRGQQVTLSCSPISGHRSVSWYQQTPGQGLQFLFEYFSETQRNKGNFPGRFSGRQFSNSRSEMNVSTLELGDSALYLCASSSWGGQGGAEAFFGQGTRLTVV.

This clone was counted once. The chain recombines TRBV4-2 with TRBJ1-2, with TRBD1 identical over 7 bases. CDR1 and CDR2 from the germline V gene are LGHNA and YNFKEQ. J gave up 4 bases and V 2 bases, and 10 bases lay outside the gene matches. The CDR3 runs to 16 residues. CDR3 sequence: CASSQLKRTGAYGYTF. For the CDR3, the DNA is TGTGCCAGCAGCCAACTAAAAAGGACAGGAGCCTATGGCTACACCTTC.

This sequence joins TRBV6-1 and TRBJ1-2; 7 nucleotides align to TRBD1. This CDR3 spans 15 amino acids. Germline CDR1 MNHNS, CDR2 SASEGT. J gave up 5 bases and V 6 bases, and 12 bases lay outside the gene matches. The DNA for the CDR3 is TGTGCCAGCAGCGATCGGGGACAGAACCTTTATGGCTACACCTTC. Protein: CASSDRGQNLYGYTF.

The gene calls are TRBV29-1 and TRBJ1-4, with D possibly matching TRBD1 (6 bases). V gave up 7 bases and J gave up 7 bases, with 13 bases separating them. Germline V gene lookup returns CDR1 SQVTM and CDR2 ANQGSEA. CDR3 length: 12 amino acids. The CDR3 is CSGGHSGEKLFF. The DNA for the CDR3 is TGCAGCGGGGGACATAGTGGTGAAAAACTGTTTTTT.